Listed below are T cell receptor beta chains from one sample, sequenced in a study of T cell responses to AZD1222 COVID-19 vaccine. Clones were sequenced by immunoSEQ multiplex PCR, and TCRdb holds only the in-frame ones, with some missing. There are some 130,000 clones in the sample; 88% occur only once, and 2.4% lies in the top ten. The material was peripheral blood, obtained on day 0 of AZD1222 vaccination. All receptors derive from an adult in good health. The CDR3 runs from the conserved cysteine through the conserved F or W. Fields, in order: clone size, J gene, V gene, D gene, CDR3 protein, CDR3 DNA. D genes are given only for firm matches. Where a row states a size, it is once, few, many or the class of an expanded clone; other rows omit it.

NA	TRBJ2-1	TRBV4-1	NA	CASSQVAVMAPYNEQFF	TGCGCCAGCAGCCAAGTGGCGGTTATGGCACCCTACAATGAGCAGTTCTTC
NA	TRBJ1-3	TRBV6-1	NA	CASSGASGGSGNTIYF	TGTGCCAGCAGTGGCGCCTCAGGTGGCTCTGGAAACACCATATATTTT
NA	TRBJ1-2	TRBV28	NA	CASSAQARWGYTF	TGTGCCAGCAGTGCACAGGCCCGCTGGGGCTACACCTTC
NA	TRBJ1-2	TRBV28	NA	CASRWGPGYTF	TGTGCCAGCAGATGGGGGCCGGGCTACACCTTC
NA	TRBJ1-1	TRBV24-1	NA	CATSAGGDTEAFF	TGTGCCACCAGTGCGGGTGGGGACACTGAAGCTTTCTTT
once	TRBJ2-3	TRBV4-1	NA	CASSQLISTDTQYF	TGCGCCAGCAGCCAGCTTATTAGCACAGATACGCAGTATTTT
NA	TRBJ2-1	TRBV3-1/TRBV3-2	NA	CASNSVGEQFF	TGTGCCAGCAACTCAGTCGGTGAGCAGTTCTTC
NA	TRBJ2-1	TRBV11-3	NA	CASSPSDYNEQFF	TGTGCCAGCAGCCCCTCGGATTACAATGAGCAGTTCTTC
NA	TRBJ2-2	TRBV27	TRBD2	CASRHLAGANTGELFF	TGTGCCAGCAGACACCTAGCGGGAGCCAACACCGGGGAGCTGTTTTTT
NA	TRBJ2-3	TRBV2	TRBD2	CASSPGTSGMTDTQYF	TGTGCCAGCAGTCCGGGGACTAGCGGAATGACAGATACGCAGTATTTT
NA	TRBJ2-7	TRBV6-6	TRBD2	CASSYFGGRDEQYF	TGTGCCAGCAGTTACTTCGGCGGGAGAGACGAGCAGTACTTC
NA	TRBJ2-2	TRBV29-1	TRBD2	CSVEPLLAGGTGELFF	TGCAGCGTTGAACCTCTACTAGCGGGAGGAACCGGGGAGCTGTTTTTT
NA	TRBJ2-2	TRBV5-4	TRBD2	CASSLVAGGRTGELFF	TGTGCCAGCAGCTTGGTAGCGGGAGGGCGAACCGGGGAGCTGTTTTTT
NA	TRBJ2-5	TRBV5-4	NA	CASRLRGLQETQYF	TGTGCCAGCAGACTGCGCGGACTCCAAGAGACCCAGTACTTC
NA	TRBJ2-1	TRBV10-2	TRBD2	CASSPAGGPRLDEQFF	TGCGCCAGCAGTCCAGCGGGAGGGCCCCGTTTGGATGAGCAGTTCTTC
NA	TRBJ2-1	TRBV24-1	NA	CATSARGNYNEQFF	TGTGCCACCAGTGCCCGAGGGAACTACAATGAGCAGTTCTTC
NA	TRBJ2-2	TRBV19	TRBD1	CASSKIPGQGITGELFF	TGTGCCAGTAGTAAGATCCCGGGACAGGGGATCACCGGGGAGCTGTTTTTT
NA	TRBJ1-1	TRBV29-1	NA	CSGRESEAFF	TGCAGCGGTAGGGAATCCGAAGCTTTCTTT
NA	TRBJ2-7	TRBV19	NA	CASSPRDTRYEQYF	TGTGCCAGTAGTCCCCGGGACACCCGCTACGAGCAGTACTTC
NA	TRBJ1-1	TRBV11-2	TRBD1	CASSPTGRNTEAFF	TGTGCCAGCAGCCCGACAGGGAGGAACACTGAAGCTTTCTTT
NA	TRBJ1-5	TRBV5-3	NA	CARSWTLNGGNQPQHF	TGTGCCAGAAGCTGGACCCTCAATGGGGGCAATCAGCCCCAGCATTTT
NA	TRBJ1-4	TRBV13	NA	CASSREGGPSTNEKLFF	TGTGCCAGCAGTCGCGAGGGGGGCCCCTCAACTAATGAAAAACTGTTTTTT
once	TRBJ2-4	TRBV6-5	TRBD2	CASRRGRMEDIQYF	TGTGCCAGCAGACGCGGGAGAATGGAAGACATTCAGTACTTC
NA	TRBJ1-4	TRBV12-3/TRBV12-4	NA	CASSLVTGEKLFF	TGTGCCAGCAGTTTAGTGACAGGCGAAAAACTGTTTTTT
NA	TRBJ2-7	TRBV11-3	TRBD2	CASSSGGYEQYF	TGTGCCAGCAGCTCCGGGGGGTACGAGCAGTACTTC
NA	TRBJ1-6	TRBV6-5	NA	CASTRSLSPLHF	TGTGCCAGCACAAGAAGTCTGTCACCCCTCCACTTT